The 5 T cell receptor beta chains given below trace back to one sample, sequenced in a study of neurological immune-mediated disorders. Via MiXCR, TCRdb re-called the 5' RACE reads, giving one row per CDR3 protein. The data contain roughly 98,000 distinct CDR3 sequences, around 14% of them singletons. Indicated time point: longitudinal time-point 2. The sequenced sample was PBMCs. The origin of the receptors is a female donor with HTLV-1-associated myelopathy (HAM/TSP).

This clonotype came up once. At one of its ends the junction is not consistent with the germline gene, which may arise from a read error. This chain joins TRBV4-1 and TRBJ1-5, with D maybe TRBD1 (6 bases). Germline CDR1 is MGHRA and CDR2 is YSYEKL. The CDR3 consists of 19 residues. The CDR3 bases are TGCGCCAGCAGCCAAGATTTACGGGGAGCGGGGGGCGGCAATCAGCCCCGGCATTTT. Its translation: CASSQDLRGAGGGNQPRHF.

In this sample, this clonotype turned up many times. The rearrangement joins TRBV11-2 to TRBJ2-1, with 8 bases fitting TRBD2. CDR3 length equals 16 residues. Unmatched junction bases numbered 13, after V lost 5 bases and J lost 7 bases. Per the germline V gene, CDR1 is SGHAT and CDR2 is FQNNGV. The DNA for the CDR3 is TGTGCCAGCAGCCCCCGGGGGGGCATGGGGTCTAATGAGCAGTTCTTC. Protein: CASSPRGGMGSNEQFF.

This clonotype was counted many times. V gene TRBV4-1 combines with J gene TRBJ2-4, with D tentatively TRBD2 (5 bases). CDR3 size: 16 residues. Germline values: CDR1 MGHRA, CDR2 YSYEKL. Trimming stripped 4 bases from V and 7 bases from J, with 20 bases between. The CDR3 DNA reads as TGCGCCAGCAGCCTTTGGGATCTCGCCCCGGGGAACATTCAGTACTTC. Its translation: CASSLWDLAPGNIQYF.

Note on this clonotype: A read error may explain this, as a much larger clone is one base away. CDR3 DNA sequence: TGTGCCGGCAGCGCTCCTCTCTCGAATGAGCAGTTCTTC. This translates into CAGSAPLSNEQFF. The chain employs TRBV9 and TRBJ2-1, with D unresolved. The CDR3 is 13 amino acids. Germline V CDR1 and CDR2: SGDLS, YYNGEE. Complete variable domain (other parts from reference TRBV9 and TRBJ2-1): DSGVTQTPKHLITATGQRVTLRCSPRSGDLSVYWYQQSLDQGLQFLIQYYNGEERAKGNILERFSAQQFPDLHSELNLSSLELGDSALYFCAGSAPLSNEQFFGPGTRLTVL.

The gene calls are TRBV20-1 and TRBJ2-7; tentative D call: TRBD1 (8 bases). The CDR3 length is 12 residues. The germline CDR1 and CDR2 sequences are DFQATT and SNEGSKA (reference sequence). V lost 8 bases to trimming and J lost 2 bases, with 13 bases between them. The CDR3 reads CSSGGQAYEQYF. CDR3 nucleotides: TGCAGTTCGGGGGGACAGGCCTACGAGCAGTACTTC.